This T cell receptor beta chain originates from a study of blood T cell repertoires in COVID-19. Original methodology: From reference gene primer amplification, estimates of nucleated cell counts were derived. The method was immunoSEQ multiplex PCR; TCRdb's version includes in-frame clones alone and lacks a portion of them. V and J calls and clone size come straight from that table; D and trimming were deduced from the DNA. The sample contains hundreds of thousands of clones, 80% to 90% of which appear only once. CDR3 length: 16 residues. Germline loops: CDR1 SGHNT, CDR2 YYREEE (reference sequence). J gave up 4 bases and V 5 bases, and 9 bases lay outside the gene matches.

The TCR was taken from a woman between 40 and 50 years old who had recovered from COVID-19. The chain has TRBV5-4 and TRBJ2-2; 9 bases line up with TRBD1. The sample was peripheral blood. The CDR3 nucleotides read TGTGCCAGCAGTATGGGGGGGACAGGGCCCACCGGGGAGCTGTTTTTT. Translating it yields CASSMGGTGPTGELFF.